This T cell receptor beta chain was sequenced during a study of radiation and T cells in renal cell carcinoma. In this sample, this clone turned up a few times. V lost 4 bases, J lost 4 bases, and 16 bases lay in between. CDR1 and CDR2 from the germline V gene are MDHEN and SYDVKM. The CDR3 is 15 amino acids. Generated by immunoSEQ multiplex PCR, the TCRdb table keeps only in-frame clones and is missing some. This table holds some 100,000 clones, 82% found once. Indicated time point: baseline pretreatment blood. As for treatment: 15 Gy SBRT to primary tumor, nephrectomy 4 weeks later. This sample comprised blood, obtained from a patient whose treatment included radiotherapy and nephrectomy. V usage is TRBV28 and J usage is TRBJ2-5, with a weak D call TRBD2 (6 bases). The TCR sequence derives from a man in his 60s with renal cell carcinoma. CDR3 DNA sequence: TGTGCCAGCAGTTGGGTTAGGAGGGGTCGAGAGACCCAGTACTTC. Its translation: CASSWVRRGRETQYF.